This T cell receptor (beta chain) appears in the sequencing data of a study of blood T cell repertoires in COVID-19. About the study: COVID-19 samples from acute and convalescent phases originated in the United States, Italy and Spain.

CDR1 is MDHEN and CDR2 is SYDVKM in the germline V gene. With 3 bases removed from V and 2 bases from J, the gap between germline ends came to 17 bases. CDR3 size: 18 residues. Profiled with immunoSEQ multiplex PCR; TCRdb holds only in-frame clones, not every one. Of 250,000 to 300,000 clones in the sample, 88% are singletons; the top ten hold about 1%. The count of this clone is one. The origin of this receptor is a woman between 25 and 40 years old who had recovered from COVID-19. The sequencing input was PBMCs or T cells enriched from blood (not recorded which). V is TRBV28 and J is TRBJ1-6; a weak D match, TRBD1 (6 bases). The CDR3 sequence is CASSFPLTTGPYNSPLHF. The CDR3 DNA reads as TGTGCCAGCAGTTTCCCCCTCACTACAGGGCCCTATAATTCACCCCTCCACTTT.